The T cell receptor beta chain described here comes from a study of blood T cell repertoires in COVID-19. Study as a whole: The samples span acute and convalescent COVID-19 from the United States, Italy and Spain. Sample material is recorded as cDNA or gDNA derived from T cells, B-cell-depleted T cells, or PBMCs.

Trimming took 3 bases from V and 0 from J, leaving 21 bases between them. Germline lookup yields CDR1 SGHTA and CDR2 FQGNSA. The CDR3 spans 18 residues. Data came from immunoSEQ multiplex PCR; TCRdb stores just in-frame clones and leaves some out. Among over 300,000 clones, more than 75% were seen once, and the ten largest hold around 9.3%. Participant ages covered about 18 to 100 years across 20 to 25 US areas. Cohort 3 recovery required two negative PCRs, clearance, or symptom resolution. The origin of this receptor is a woman younger than 35 who had recovered from COVID-19. The rearrangement uses TRBV7-2 and TRBJ2-7, with D possibly being TRBD1 (6 bases). Sequenced material: PBMCs or T cells enriched from blood (not recorded which). CDR3 residues: CASSFETGQTLFSYEQYF. The DNA of the CDR3 is TGTGCCAGCAGCTTCGAGACAGGCCAGACGCTTTTCTCCTACGAGCAGTACTTC.